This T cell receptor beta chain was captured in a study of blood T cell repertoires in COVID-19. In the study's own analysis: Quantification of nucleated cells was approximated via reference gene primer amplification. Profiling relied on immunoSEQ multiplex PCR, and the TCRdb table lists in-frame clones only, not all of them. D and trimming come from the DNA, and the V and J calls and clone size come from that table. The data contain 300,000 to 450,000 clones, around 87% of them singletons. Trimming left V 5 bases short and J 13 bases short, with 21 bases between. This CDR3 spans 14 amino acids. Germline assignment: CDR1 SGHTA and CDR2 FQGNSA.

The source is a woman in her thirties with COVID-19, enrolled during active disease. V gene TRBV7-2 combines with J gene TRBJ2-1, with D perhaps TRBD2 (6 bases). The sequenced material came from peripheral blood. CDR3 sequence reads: CASSPSRGIRSQFF. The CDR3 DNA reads TGTGCCAGCAGCCCATCTCGGGGGATTAGGAGCCAGTTCTTC.